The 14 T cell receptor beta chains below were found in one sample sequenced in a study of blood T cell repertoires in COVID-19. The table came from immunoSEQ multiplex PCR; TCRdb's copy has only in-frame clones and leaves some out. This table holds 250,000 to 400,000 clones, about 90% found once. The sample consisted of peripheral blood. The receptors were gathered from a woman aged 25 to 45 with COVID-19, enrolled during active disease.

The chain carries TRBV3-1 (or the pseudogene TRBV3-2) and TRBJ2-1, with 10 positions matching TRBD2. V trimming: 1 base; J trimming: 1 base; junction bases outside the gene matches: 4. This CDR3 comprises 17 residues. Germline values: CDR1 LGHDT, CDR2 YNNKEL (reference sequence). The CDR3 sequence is CASSQVLAGVSYNEQFF. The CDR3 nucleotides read TGTGCCAGCAGCCAAGTCCTAGCGGGAGTGTCCTACAATGAGCAGTTCTTC.

The CDR3: CASSTPKTGQETQYF. CDR3 bases: TGTGCCAGTAGTACTCCCAAGACTGGCCAAGAGACCCAGTACTTC. The rearrangement joins TRBV19 to TRBJ2-5; D remains ambiguous. This CDR3 has 15 amino acids. The germline V gene encodes CDR1 LNHDA and CDR2 SQIVND (reference sequence). V was shortened by 4 bases and J by 1 base, with 13 bases between the two germline ends.

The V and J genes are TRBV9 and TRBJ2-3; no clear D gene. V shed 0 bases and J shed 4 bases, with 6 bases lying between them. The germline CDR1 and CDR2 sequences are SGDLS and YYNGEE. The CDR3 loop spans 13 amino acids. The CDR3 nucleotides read TGTGCCAGCAGCGTAGCCAGGCCAGATACGCAGTATTTT. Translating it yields CASSVARPDTQYF.

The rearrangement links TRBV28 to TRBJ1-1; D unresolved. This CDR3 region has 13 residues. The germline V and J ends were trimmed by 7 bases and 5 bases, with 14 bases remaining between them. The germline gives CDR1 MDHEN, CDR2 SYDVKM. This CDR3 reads CASTLPPTTEAFF. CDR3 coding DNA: TGTGCCAGCACCCTTCCCCCCACAACTGAAGCTTTCTTT.

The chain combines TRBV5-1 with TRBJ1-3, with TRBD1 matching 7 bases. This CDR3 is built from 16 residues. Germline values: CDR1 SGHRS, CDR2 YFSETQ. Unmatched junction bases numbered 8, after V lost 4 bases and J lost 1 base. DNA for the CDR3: TGCGCCAGCAGCCCCCAAGAGGGGGCATCTGGAAACACCATATATTTT. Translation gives CASSPQEGASGNTIYF.

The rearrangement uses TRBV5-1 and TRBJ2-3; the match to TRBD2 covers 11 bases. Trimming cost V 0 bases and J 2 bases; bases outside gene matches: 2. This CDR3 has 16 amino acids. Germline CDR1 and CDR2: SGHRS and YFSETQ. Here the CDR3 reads CASSLELAGATDTQYF. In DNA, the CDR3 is TGCGCCAGCAGCTTGGAACTAGCGGGAGCCACAGATACGCAGTATTTT.

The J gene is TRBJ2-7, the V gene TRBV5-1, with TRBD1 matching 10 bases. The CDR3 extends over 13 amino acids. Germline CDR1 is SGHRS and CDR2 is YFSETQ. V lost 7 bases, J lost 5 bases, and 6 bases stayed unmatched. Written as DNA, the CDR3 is TGCGCCAGCGGACAGGGGGTGATTGACGAGCAGTACTTC. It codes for CASGQGVIDEQYF.

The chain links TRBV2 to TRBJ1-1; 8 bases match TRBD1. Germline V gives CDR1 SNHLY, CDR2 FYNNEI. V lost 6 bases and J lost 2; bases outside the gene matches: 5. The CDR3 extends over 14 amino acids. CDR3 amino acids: CASRMTGVNTEAFF. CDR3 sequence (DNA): TGTGCCAGCAGGATGACAGGGGTTAACACTGAAGCTTTCTTT.

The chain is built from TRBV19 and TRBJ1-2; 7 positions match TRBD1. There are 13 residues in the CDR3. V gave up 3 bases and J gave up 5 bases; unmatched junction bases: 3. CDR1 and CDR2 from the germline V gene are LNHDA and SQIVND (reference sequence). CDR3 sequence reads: CASSIGDSYGYTF. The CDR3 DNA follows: TGTGCCAGTAGTATCGGGGACAGTTATGGCTACACCTTC.

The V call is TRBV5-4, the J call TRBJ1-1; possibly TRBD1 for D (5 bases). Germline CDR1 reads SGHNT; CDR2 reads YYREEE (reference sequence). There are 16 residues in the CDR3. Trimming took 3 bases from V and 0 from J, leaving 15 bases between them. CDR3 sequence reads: CASSSVRTNMNTEAFF. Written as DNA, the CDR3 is TGTGCCAGCAGCTCAGTCCGGACAAACATGAACACTGAAGCTTTCTTT.

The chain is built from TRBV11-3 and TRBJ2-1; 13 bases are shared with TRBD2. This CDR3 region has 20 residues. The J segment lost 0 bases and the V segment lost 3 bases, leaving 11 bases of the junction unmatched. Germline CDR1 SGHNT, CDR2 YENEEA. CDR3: CASSFDPGLAGHYSYNEQFF. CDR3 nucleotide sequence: TGTGCCAGCAGCTTTGACCCGGGACTAGCGGGACATTACTCCTACAATGAGCAGTTCTTC.

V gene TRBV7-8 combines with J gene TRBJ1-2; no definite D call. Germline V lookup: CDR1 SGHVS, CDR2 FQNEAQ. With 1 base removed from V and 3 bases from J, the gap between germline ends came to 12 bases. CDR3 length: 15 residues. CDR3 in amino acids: CASSLGAPPHYGYTF. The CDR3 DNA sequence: TGTGCCAGCAGCTTAGGAGCTCCGCCACACTATGGCTACACCTTC.

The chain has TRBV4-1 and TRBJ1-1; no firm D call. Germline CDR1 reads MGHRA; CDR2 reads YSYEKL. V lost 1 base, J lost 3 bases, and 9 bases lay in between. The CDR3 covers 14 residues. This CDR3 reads CASSQVVSDTEAFF. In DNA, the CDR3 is TGCGCCAGCAGCCAAGTTGTATCAGACACTGAAGCTTTCTTT.

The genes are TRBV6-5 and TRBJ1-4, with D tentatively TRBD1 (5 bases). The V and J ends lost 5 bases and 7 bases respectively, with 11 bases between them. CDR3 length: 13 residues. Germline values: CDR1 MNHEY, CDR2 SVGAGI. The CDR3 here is CASSMDQGEKLFF. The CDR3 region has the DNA TGTGCCAGCAGTATGGACCAGGGTGAAAAACTGTTTTTT.